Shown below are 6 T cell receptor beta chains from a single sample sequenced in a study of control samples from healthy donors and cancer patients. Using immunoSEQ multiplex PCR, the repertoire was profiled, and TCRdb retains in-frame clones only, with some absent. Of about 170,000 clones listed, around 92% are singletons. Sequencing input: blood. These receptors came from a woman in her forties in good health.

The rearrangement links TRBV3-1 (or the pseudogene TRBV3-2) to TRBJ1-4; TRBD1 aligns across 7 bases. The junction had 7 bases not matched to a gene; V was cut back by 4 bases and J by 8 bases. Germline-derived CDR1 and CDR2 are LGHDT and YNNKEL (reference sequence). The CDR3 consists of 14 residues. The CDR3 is CASSPLDRWEKLFF. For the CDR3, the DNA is TGTGCCAGCAGCCCACTGGACAGGTGGGAAAAACTGTTTTTT.

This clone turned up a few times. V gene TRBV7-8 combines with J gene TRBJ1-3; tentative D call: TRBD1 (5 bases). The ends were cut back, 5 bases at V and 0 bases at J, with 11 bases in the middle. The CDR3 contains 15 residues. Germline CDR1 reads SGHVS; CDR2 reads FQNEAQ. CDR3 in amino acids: CASSPGRGSGNTIYF. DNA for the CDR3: TGTGCCAGCAGCCCAGGGAGGGGCTCTGGAAACACCATATATTTT.

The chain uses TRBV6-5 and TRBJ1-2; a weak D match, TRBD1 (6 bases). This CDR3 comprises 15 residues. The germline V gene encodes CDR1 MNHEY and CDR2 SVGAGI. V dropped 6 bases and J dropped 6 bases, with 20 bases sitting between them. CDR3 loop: CASRWTQGSINGYTF. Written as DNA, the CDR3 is TGTGCCAGCAGGTGGACACAGGGAAGCATCAATGGCTACACCTTC.

The CDR3 nucleotides are TGTGCCAGCAGTCCAACAGGGCACAATCAGCCCCAGCATTTT. It translates to CASSPTGHNQPQHF. The chain joins TRBV6-5 to TRBJ1-5; D perhaps matches TRBD1 (6 bases). The CDR3 runs 14 residues. V lost 5 bases, J lost 3 bases, and 11 bases lay in between. Germline V gene lookup returns CDR1 MNHEY and CDR2 SVGAGI.

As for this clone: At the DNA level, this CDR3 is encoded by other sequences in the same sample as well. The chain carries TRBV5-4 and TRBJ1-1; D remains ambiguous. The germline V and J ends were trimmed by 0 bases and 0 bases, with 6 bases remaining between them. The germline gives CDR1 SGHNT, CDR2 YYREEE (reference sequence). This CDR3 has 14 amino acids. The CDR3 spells CASSLAGMNTEAFF. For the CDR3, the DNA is TGTGCCAGCAGCTTGGCGGGGATGAACACTGAAGCTTTCTTT.

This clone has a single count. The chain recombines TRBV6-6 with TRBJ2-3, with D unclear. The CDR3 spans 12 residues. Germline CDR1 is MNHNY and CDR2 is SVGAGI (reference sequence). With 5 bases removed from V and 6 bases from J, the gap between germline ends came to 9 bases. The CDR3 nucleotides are TGTGCCAGCAGTGGCGAACGGGATACGCAGTATTTT. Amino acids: CASSGERDTQYF.